This T cell receptor beta chain was profiled in a study of blood T cell repertoires in COVID-19. For the study at large: Spain, Italy and the United States supplied samples that represented acute and convalescent COVID-19. T cells, B-cell-depleted T cells, or PBMCs supplied cDNA or gDNA.

The CDR3 loop spans 13 amino acids. CDR1 SGHTS and CDR2 YDEGEE come from the germline V gene. V dropped 0 bases and J dropped 7; count of bases not matched to a gene: 1. Original processing notes: From reference gene primer amplification, estimates of nucleated cell counts were derived. Repertoires were generated with immunoSEQ multiplex PCR, while TCRdb's copy carries only in-frame clones and drops some. From that table come the V and J calls and clone size; the DNA was used to work out D and trimming. The sample carries a few hundred thousand clones, 86% recorded once. The sequenced sample consisted of peripheral blood. The rearrangement joins TRBV5-8 to TRBJ1-5; TRBD1 matches at 7 bases. This sequence was found in a man between 60 and 70 years old with acute or convalescent COVID-19. This chain's CDR3 is CASSLDRGQPQHF. CDR3 sequence (DNA): TGTGCCAGCAGCTTGGACAGGGGCCAGCCCCAGCATTTT.